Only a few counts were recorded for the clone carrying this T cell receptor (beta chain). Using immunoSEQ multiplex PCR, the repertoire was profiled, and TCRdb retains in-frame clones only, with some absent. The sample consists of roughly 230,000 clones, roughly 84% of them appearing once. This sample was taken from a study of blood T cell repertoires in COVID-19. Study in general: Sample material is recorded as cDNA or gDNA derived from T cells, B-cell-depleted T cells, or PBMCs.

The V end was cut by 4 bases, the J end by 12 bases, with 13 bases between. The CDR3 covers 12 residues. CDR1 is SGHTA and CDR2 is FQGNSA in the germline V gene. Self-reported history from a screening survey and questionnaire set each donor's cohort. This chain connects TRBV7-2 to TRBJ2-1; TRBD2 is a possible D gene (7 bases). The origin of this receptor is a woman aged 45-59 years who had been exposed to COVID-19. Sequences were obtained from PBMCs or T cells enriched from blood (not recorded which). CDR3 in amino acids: CASSWSGGRQFF. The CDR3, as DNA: TGTGCCAGCAGCTGGTCCGGGGGGCGGCAGTTCTTC.